The following is a T cell receptor (beta chain) sequence with its context. Germline V lookup: CDR1 KGHDR, CDR2 SFDVKD. Between the trimmed V and J ends, which lost 3 bases and 4 bases, there was a span of 8 bases. The CDR3 runs to 13 residues. The source of the sample is a study of blood T cell repertoires in COVID-19. Looking at the study overall: Samples of COVID-19 (acute and convalescent) were obtained from the United States, Italy and Spain. T cells, B-cell-depleted T cells, or PBMCs supplied cDNA or gDNA.

In the original processing: Researchers report that nucleated cell counts were estimated from reference gene primer amplification. Generated by immunoSEQ multiplex PCR, the TCRdb table keeps only in-frame clones and is missing some. The V and J calls and clone size were taken over from that table, and D and trimming were inferred from the DNA. The sample has roughly 350,000 clones; less than 85% are singletons. The sample taken for sequencing was peripheral blood. The receptor was derived from a woman younger than 35 with acute or convalescent COVID-19. The chain is built from TRBV24-1 and TRBJ1-2, with D unclear. CDR3 sequence (DNA): TGTGCCACCAGTGATCAGTCTGGCTATGGCTACACCTTC. Its protein is CATSDQSGYGYTF.